The 20 T cell receptor beta chains below come from one sample, sequenced in a study of cytomegalovirus exposure and HLA in healthy donors. Primers included in the PCR were 60 Vbeta and 13 Jbeta primers. Method: immunoSEQ multiplex PCR; TCRdb's copy keeps in-frame clones and lacks some. The data hold about 130,000 clones, with 70% to 80% observed a single time. The sequencing input was PBMCs. These receptor sequences come from a man aged 18-30 years in good health and CMV-seronegative.

CDR3: CASSALGQESSYNEQFF. CDR3 DNA sequence: TGTGCCAGCAGCGCCCTCGGACAGGAAAGCTCCTACAATGAGCAGTTCTTC. The chain carries TRBV9 and TRBJ2-1; 7 bases map to TRBD1. Germline V lookup: CDR1 SGDLS, CDR2 YYNGEE. The CDR3 is made up of 17 amino acids. The ends lost 3 bases at V and 0 bases at J; junction bases unmatched: 9. Filled out from reference TRBV9 and TRBJ2-1, the complete variable domain reads DSGVTQTPKHLITATGQRVTLRCSPRSGDLSVYWYQQSLDQGLQFLIQYYNGEERAKGNILERFSAQQFPDLHSELNLSSLELGDSALYFCASSALGQESSYNEQFFGPGTRLTVL.

The chain combines TRBV6-5 with TRBJ2-7, with TRBD1 identical over 8 bases. The length of the CDR3 is 14 residues. V lost 2 bases and J lost 5; bases outside the gene matches: 5. Germline V gene lookup returns CDR1 MNHEY and CDR2 SVGAGI. The CDR3 protein is CASSYAGTGNEQYF. CDR3 in DNA: TGTGCCAGCAGTTACGCCGGGACAGGTAACGAGCAGTACTTC.

Note on this clone: Compared with germline, one end of the junction differs, possibly owing to a read error. This chain uses TRBV9 with TRBJ1-2, with D possibly being TRBD1 (5 bases). Per the germline V gene, CDR1 is SGDLS and CDR2 is YYNGEE. The CDR3 is 16 amino acids. CDR3 bases: TGTGCCAGCAGCGTAGGCATGGATGGGGCAGGGTATGGCTACCCCTTC. This gives the protein CASSVGMDGAGYGYPF. The full variable domain, rest sourced from reference TRBV9 and TRBJ1-2, is DSGVTQTPKHLITATGQRVTLRCSPRSGDLSVYWYQQSLDQGLQFLIQYYNGEERAKGNILERFSAQQFPDLHSELNLSSLELGDSALYFCASSVGMDGAGYGYPFGSGTRLTVV.

V and J are TRBV7-9 and TRBJ2-3, with 12 bases fitting TRBD2. The V gene's germline CDR1 is SEHNR and CDR2 FQNEAQ (reference sequence). The CDR3 extends over 16 amino acids. The V and J ends lost 5 bases and 2 bases, in that order; junction bases with no gene match: 5. The CDR3 spells CASSQGLAGTTDTQYF. The CDR3 nucleotides read TGTGCCAGCAGCCAAGGACTAGCGGGGACCACAGATACGCAGTATTTT.

The DNA of the CDR3 is TGTGCCATCAGTGAGACAGGGGCTCAGCCCCAGCATTTT. The encoded protein is CAISETGAQPQHF. The V and J genes are TRBV10-3 and TRBJ1-5; 7 bases agree with TRBD1. The CDR3 sequence is 13 residues long. The V gene end was trimmed by 2 bases and the J gene end by 6 bases; junction bases not matched to a gene: 1. Germline assignment: CDR1 ENHRY and CDR2 SYGVKD.

The V gene is TRBV14, the J gene TRBJ2-5; 14 bases map to TRBD2. This CDR3 has 15 residues. Trimming took 3 bases from V and 5 from J; bases not matched to a gene: 2. The germline CDR1 and CDR2 sequences are SGHDN and FVKESK. CDR3 sequence: CASSQGLAGVETQYF. The DNA for the CDR3 is TGTGCCAGCAGCCAGGGACTAGCGGGAGTTGAGACCCAGTACTTC.

The chain combines TRBV5-6 with TRBJ1-2; a weak D match, TRBD1 (5 bases). V lost 4 bases, J lost 8 bases, and 18 bases lay in between. The CDR3 consists of 14 residues. Germline V gives CDR1 SGHDT, CDR2 YYEEEE. In DNA form, the CDR3 reads TGTGCCAGCAGCCCCGCCGGGGGGTTCTTAGGCTACACCTTC. Its translation: CASSPAGGFLGYTF.

This clone was observed once. This sequence joins TRBV5-1 and TRBJ2-3; TRBD2 aligns across 8 bases. V gave up 0 bases and J gave up 2 bases; unmatched junction bases: 2. Germline V CDR1 and CDR2: SGHRS, YFSETQ. This CDR3 has 15 residues. The CDR3 loop is CASSLGTSFTDTQYF. CDR3 DNA sequence: TGCGCCAGCAGCTTGGGGACTAGCTTCACAGATACGCAGTATTTT.

The rearrangement links TRBV18 to TRBJ2-1; TRBD2 matches 9 bases. The CDR3 has 16 residues. V shed 1 base and J 4 bases; nucleotides not matched to a gene: 5. Germline V gene data show CDR1 as KGHSH and CDR2 as LQKENI. The CDR3 spells CASSPLLAGVYNEQFF. CDR3 coding DNA: TGTGCCAGCTCACCACTCTTAGCGGGAGTTTACAATGAGCAGTTCTTC.

The genes are TRBV7-7 and TRBJ2-2; 7 nucleotides agree with TRBD2. The V gene end was trimmed by 4 bases and the J gene end by 5 bases; junction bases not matched to a gene: 4. The germline gives CDR1 SSHAT, CDR2 FNYEAQ (reference sequence). The CDR3 sequence is 14 residues long. The CDR3 protein is CASSYTSATGELFF. The CDR3 DNA reads as TGTGCCAGCAGCTATACTAGCGCAACCGGGGAGCTGTTTTTT. Combining the CDR3 with reference TRBV7-7 and TRBJ2-2 gives the whole variable domain GAGVSQSPRYKVTKRGQDVTLRCDPISSHATLYWYQQALGQGPEFLTYFNYEAQPDKSGLPSDRFSAERPEGSISTLTIQRTEQRDSAMYRCASSYTSATGELFFGEGSRLTVL.

This clone has a handful of counts. DNA of the CDR3: TGTGCCAGCAGTGACTTTGGGACTATATACTCGCCCAGTCGGATTCGGCAGTTCTTC. This sequence encodes CASSDFGTIYSPSRIRQFF. The rearrangement uses TRBV2 and TRBJ2-1; 7 bases fit TRBD2. This CDR3 spans 19 amino acids. The V and J ends lost 3 bases and 12 bases, in that order; junction bases with no gene match: 26. The germline V gene encodes CDR1 SNHLY and CDR2 FYNNEI.

The chain is built from TRBV15 and TRBJ1-1; the match to TRBD1 covers 7 bases. The V gene end was trimmed by 3 bases and the J gene end by 3 bases; junction bases not matched to a gene: 13. The CDR3 has 17 amino acids. Germline V gene data show CDR1 as LNHNV and CDR2 as YYDKDF (reference sequence). CDR3 loop: CATSSEFTGAGYTEAFF. CDR3 DNA sequence: TGTGCCACCAGCAGCGAATTTACAGGGGCCGGTTACACTGAAGCTTTCTTT.

This clone was detected a few times. The gene calls are TRBV5-1 and TRBJ1-2; perhaps TRBD1 as D (6 bases). Germline CDR1 and CDR2: SGHRS and YFSETQ. V was shortened by 5 bases and J by 4 bases, with 21 bases between the two germline ends. The CDR3 covers 16 residues. Written as DNA, the CDR3 is TGCGCCAGCAGGACAGGAGGCGCCAATTTACTCTATGGCTACACCTTC. Its translation: CASRTGGANLLYGYTF.

This clone was counted between two and nine times. The CDR3 bases are TGCGCCAGCAGCTTGGCTACTAGCGGCCTTTTTTACGAGCAGTACGTC. Protein product: CASSLATSGLFYEQYV. This chain joins TRBV5-1 and TRBJ2-7; 8 bases line up with TRBD2. The CDR3 is 16 amino acids. Trimming removed 0 bases from V and 4 bases from J; junction bases left unmatched: 9. The germline V gene encodes CDR1 SGHRS and CDR2 YFSETQ.

The gene calls are TRBV30 and TRBJ2-3, with 11 positions matching TRBD2. Germline assignment: CDR1 GTSNPN and CDR2 SVGIG (reference sequence). J gave up 7 bases and V 7 bases, and 4 bases lay outside the gene matches. This CDR3 comprises 12 residues. The CDR3 loop reads CASTSGENTQYF. CDR3 DNA: TGTGCCTCGACTAGCGGGGAGAATACGCAGTATTTT.

This clone was detected only a few times. The CDR3 protein is CASSLRLLGQSTGELFF. In nucleotides, the CDR3 is TGTGCCAGCAGCTTACGCCTCCTGGGACAGTCTACCGGGGAGCTGTTTTTT. The chain is built from TRBV7-6 and TRBJ2-2, with 7 bases identical to TRBD1. With V trimmed by 2 bases and J by 5 bases, 11 bases remained unmatched. The CDR3 is 17 amino acids. CDR1 and CDR2 (germline): SGHVS, FNYEAQ. The full variable domain, with the rest looked up from reference TRBV7-6 and TRBJ2-2, is GAGVSQSPRYKVTKRGQDVALRCDPISGHVSLYWYRQALGQGPEFLTYFNYEAQQDKSGLPNDRFSAERPEGSISTLTIQRTEQRDSAMYRCASSLRLLGQSTGELFFGEGSRLTVL.

The rearrangement links TRBV2 to TRBJ2-5; perhaps TRBD1 as D (7 bases). The germline V and J ends were trimmed by 4 bases and 7 bases, with 19 bases remaining between them. The CDR3 has 15 residues. Germline CDR1 reads SNHLY; CDR2 reads FYNNEI. The CDR3 is CASSGTGGAEGTQYF. The CDR3 nucleotides are TGTGCCAGCAGTGGGACAGGAGGCGCGGAGGGGACCCAGTACTTC.

This chain uses TRBV4-2 with TRBJ1-2, with a possible D match to TRBD1 (6 bases). Germline V lookup: CDR1 LGHNA, CDR2 YNFKEQ. V was trimmed by 4 bases and J by 0 bases, leaving 15 bases between them. This CDR3 is built from 16 residues. CDR3 protein: CASSLQYRATNYGYTF. The CDR3 DNA reads as TGTGCCAGCAGCCTTCAATACAGGGCCACTAACTATGGCTACACCTTC.

V gene TRBV4-1 combines with J gene TRBJ2-1; 7 positions match TRBD1. From germline, CDR1 is MGHRA and CDR2 YSYEKL. The V and J ends lost 3 bases and 0 bases, in that order; junction bases with no gene match: 8. The CDR3 is made up of 17 amino acids. CDR3 DNA sequence: TGCGCCAGCAGCCAGACAGGGATCTCCGGCTCCTACAATGAGCAGTTCTTC. Amino acid sequence: CASSQTGISGSYNEQFF.

The chain couples TRBV6-5 to TRBJ1-2, with D possibly matching TRBD1 (6 bases). The length of the CDR3 is 12 residues. Germline CDR1 reads MNHEY; CDR2 reads SVGAGI. The ends were cut back, 6 bases at V and 8 bases at J, with 13 bases in the middle. The CDR3 protein is CASRNTGKGYTF. CDR3 coding DNA: TGTGCCAGCAGGAATACAGGGAAAGGCTACACCTTC.